This passage covers 6 T cell receptor beta chains from one sample sequenced in a study of CD8+CD57+ T cells in acquired aplastic anemia. TCR beta VDJ and CDR3 profiles were obtained from a genomic DNA template. TCRdb fed the reads into MiXCR, producing one record per CDR3 protein. Of about 180,000 distinct CDR3 sequences listed, under 55% were seen once; the top ten hold more than 0.95%. For sequencing, patients were chosen who had shown expansion of CD8+CD57+ cells by flow cytometry. The specimen sequenced was sorted CD4+, CD8+, or CD8+CD57+ T cells (not recorded which) from PBMCs. These receptors came from a human donor with aplastic anemia.

This chain uses TRBV7-9 with TRBJ1-3, with 9 positions matching TRBD1. CDR1 SEHNR and CDR2 FQNEAQ come from the germline V gene (reference sequence). With 5 bases clipped from V and 10 bases from J, the junction kept 3 bases outside the gene matches. The CDR3 consists of 12 residues. CDR3: CASSDGQGTIYF. The CDR3 nucleotides read TGTGCCAGCAGCGACGGACAGGGGACCATATATTTT.

Ten or more counts support this clonotype. The rearrangement uses TRBV4-1 and TRBJ1-1, with D unresolved. The CDR3 sequence is 14 residues long. The germline CDR1 and CDR2 sequences are MGHRA and YSYEKL. V was cut by 4 bases and J by 5 bases, with 14 bases left in between. The CDR3 sequence is CASSPFHGRTEAFF. CDR3 in DNA: TGCGCCAGCAGCCCGTTCCACGGACGGACTGAAGCTTTCTTT.

The chain is built from TRBV29-1 and TRBJ1-1, with a possible D match to TRBD1 (6 bases). The germline V and J ends were trimmed by 3 bases and 7 bases, with 15 bases remaining between them. Germline V gene sequence: CDR1 SQVTM, CDR2 ANQGSEA. The CDR3 contains 13 residues. Here the CDR3 reads CSVERTAGDEAFF. The CDR3 DNA is TGCAGCGTTGAGCGAACGGCAGGGGATGAAGCTTTCTTT.

V is TRBV25-1 and J is TRBJ1-2; maybe TRBD1 (5 bases). Deletions cut 5 bases from V and 8 bases from J, with 18 bases between. CDR1 and CDR2 from the germline V gene are MGHDK and SYGVNS. This CDR3 region has 14 residues. Written as DNA, the CDR3 is TGTGCCAGCAGTAGGGATGGGACCGTCGAGGGCTACACCTTC. Translating gives CASSRDGTVEGYTF.

The chain carries TRBV2 and TRBJ1-2, with D possibly being TRBD1 (5 bases). The CDR3 has 13 residues. V lost 3 bases and J 5 bases, leaving 10 bases between the germline ends. Germline CDR1 reads SNHLY; CDR2 reads FYNNEI. The CDR3 DNA reads as TGTGCCAGCAGTGACGTCGGGGGTTATGGCTACACCTTC. Translated, it gives CASSDVGGYGYTF.

This clonotype was observed at least ten times. This rearrangement joins TRBV20-1 to TRBJ1-2, with 8 nucleotides matching TRBD1. The germline V gene has CDR1 DFQATT and CDR2 SNEGSKA (reference sequence). After removal of 6 bases from V and 3 bases from J, the junction contained 9 bases not matched to a gene. The CDR3 is 14 residues long. Here the CDR3 DNA reads TGCAGTGCCCCGCGGGCAGGGGGCGACTATGGCTACACCTTC. Translation gives CSAPRAGGDYGYTF.